Here is one T cell receptor beta chain with its context. Only in-frame clones appear in the TCRdb table, and some are missing; sequencing was by immunoSEQ multiplex PCR. This sample has roughly 1,100,000 clones, with approximately 70% found just once. The entry originates in a study of shared clonotypes between healthy human individuals. Study-wide background: The cohort had a couple of women and three men, ages 18 to 49.

This CDR3 is built from 13 residues. Germline V gene sequence: CDR1 LNHDA, CDR2 SQIVND (reference sequence). V lost 7 bases, J lost 13 bases, and 19 bases lay in between. V usage is TRBV19 and J usage is TRBJ2-2; no definite D call. The sequence derives from a man younger than 35 in good health. What was sequenced was memory CD4+ T cells sorted from blood. Subset reported: CD45RA-negative fraction. CDR3 sequence: CASTTPGLPGLFF. The CDR3 coding sequence is TGTGCCAGTACCACTCCCGGGCTTCCAGGGCTGTTTTTT.